This TCR beta chain was retrieved from a study of blood T cell repertoires in COVID-19. Study background: In each case, the material was cDNA or gDNA derived from T cells, B-cell-depleted T cells, or PBMCs.

TCRdb's table, derived via immunoSEQ multiplex PCR, lists solely in-frame clones and lacks some. The sample lists 300,000 to 350,000 clones; approximately 86% were seen once. The germline V gene has CDR1 SNHLY and CDR2 FYNNEI. Germline trimming cut 3 bases from V and 10 bases from J; bases unmatched to any gene: 7. The CDR3 has 15 amino acids. This chain connects TRBV2 to TRBJ2-1; 12 bases fit TRBD2. This receptor was obtained from a man aged 18 to 35 with active or convalescent COVID-19. The sequenced sample consisted of peripheral blood. The CDR3 reads CASSEELAGGSEQFF. The CDR3 DNA reads TGTGCCAGCAGTGAGGAACTAGCGGGAGGCAGCGAGCAGTTCTTC.